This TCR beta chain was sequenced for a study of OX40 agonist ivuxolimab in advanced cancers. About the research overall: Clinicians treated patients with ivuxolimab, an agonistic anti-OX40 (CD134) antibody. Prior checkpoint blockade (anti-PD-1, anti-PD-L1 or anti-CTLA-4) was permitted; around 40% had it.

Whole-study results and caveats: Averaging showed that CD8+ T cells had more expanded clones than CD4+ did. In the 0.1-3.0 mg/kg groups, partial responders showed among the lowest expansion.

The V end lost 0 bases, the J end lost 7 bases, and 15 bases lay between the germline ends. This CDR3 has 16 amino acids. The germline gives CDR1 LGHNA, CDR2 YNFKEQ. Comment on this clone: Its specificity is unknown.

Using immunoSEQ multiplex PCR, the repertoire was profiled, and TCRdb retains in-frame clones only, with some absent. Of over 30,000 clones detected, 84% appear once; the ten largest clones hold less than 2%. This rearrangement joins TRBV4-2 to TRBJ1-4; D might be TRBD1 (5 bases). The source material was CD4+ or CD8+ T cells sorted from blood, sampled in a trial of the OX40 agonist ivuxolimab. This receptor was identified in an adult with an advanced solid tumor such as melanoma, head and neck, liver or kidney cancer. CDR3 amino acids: CASSQETGRNSEKLFF. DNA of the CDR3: TGTGCCAGCAGCCAAGAGACGGGACGGAACTCTGAAAAACTGTTTTTT.